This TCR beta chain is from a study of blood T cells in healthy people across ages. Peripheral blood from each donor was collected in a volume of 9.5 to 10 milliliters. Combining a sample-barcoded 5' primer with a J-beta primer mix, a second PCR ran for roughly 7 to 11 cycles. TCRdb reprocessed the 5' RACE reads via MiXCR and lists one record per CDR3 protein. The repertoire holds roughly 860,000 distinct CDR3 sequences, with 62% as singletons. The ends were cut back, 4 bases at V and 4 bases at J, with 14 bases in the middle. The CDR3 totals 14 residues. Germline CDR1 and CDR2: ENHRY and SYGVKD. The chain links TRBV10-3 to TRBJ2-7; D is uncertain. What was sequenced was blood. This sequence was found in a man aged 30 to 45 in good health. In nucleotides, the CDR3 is TGTGCCATCAGTGCCTCTGACATCGGGTACGAGCAGTACTTC. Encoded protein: CAISASDIGYEQYF.